This TCR beta chain was documented in a study of shared clonotypes between healthy human individuals. Findings and limits, study-wide: Despite large depth, sorted-subset datasets appeared incompletely sequenced.

The ends lost 2 bases at V and 10 bases at J; junction bases unmatched: 16. CDR1 and CDR2 from the germline V gene are MDHEN and SYDVKM. The CDR3 totals 18 residues. CD8 cells classed as naive were CD45RO-negative and positively selected for CCR7, excluding terminally differentiated effector memory CD45RA+ cells. Free of recent acute infections or vaccinations, the donors were healthy HIV-negative adults. This clone was picked up one time. Its target is not known. Approximately 30,000 T cell genomes (approximately 0.2 ug DNA) went into each sorted-subset replicate. In the original analysis: From ImmunoSEQ came sequences covering only the junction and carrying no quality scores, so filtering differed. Sequencing used immunoSEQ multiplex PCR; TCRdb keeps in-frame clones, though not all of them. From that table come the V and J calls and clone size; the DNA was used to work out D and trimming. Of about 2.1 million clones in the sample, about 92% were seen once.

Source material: naive CD8+ T cells from PBMCs. This TCR was sampled from a man between 18 and 29 years old in good health. Some clones in this sample may be carry-over from other donors' samples. J is TRBJ2-1 and V is TRBV28; 11 bases align to TRBD1. The CDR3 region is CASSLQYPGTGGRAEQFF. In nucleotides, the CDR3 is TGTGCCAGCAGTTTACAGTATCCGGGGACAGGGGGGCGGGCGGAGCAGTTCTTC.